These T cell receptor beta chains were read from a single sample in a study of blood T cell repertoires in COVID-19. Using immunoSEQ multiplex PCR, the repertoire was profiled, and TCRdb retains in-frame clones only, with some absent. The sample holds a few hundred thousand clones, around 88% seen once. The specimen sequenced was peripheral blood. The source of these receptors is a woman between 25 and 40 years old with COVID-19, enrolled during active disease. Each CDR3 is given with its conserved first and last residue. A D gene is named only where the DNA matches it firmly. Expanded clones are given a class, and other clones once, few, many or no size at all.

J gene,clone size,V gene,D gene,CDR3 protein,CDR3 DNA
TRBJ2-1,.,TRBV5-4,.,CASSLLDRGNEQFF,TGTGCCAGCAGCTTGTTGGACAGAGGCAATGAGCAGTTCTTC
TRBJ1-1,few,TRBV5-1,TRBD1,CATRDRGDKGNTEAFF,TGCGCCACCCGGGACAGGGGGGATAAGGGGAACACTGAAGCTTTCTTT
TRBJ2-2,.,TRBV3-1/TRBV3-2,TRBD2,CASSPWGRGATGELFF,TGTGCCAGCAGCCCCTGGGGGCGGGGGGCCACCGGGGAGCTGTTTTTT
TRBJ2-3,once,TRBV10-3,.,CAISESLQGPDTQYF,TGTGCCATCAGTGAGTCGCTACAGGGACCAGATACGCAGTATTTT
TRBJ2-7,.,TRBV2,.,CASRRVSYEQYF,TGTGCCAGCAGGCGGGTGTCCTACGAGCAGTACTTC
TRBJ1-6,.,TRBV29-1,TRBD1,CSVGFWDRGRNSPLHF,TGCAGCGTTGGCTTTTGGGACAGGGGGCGAAATTCACCCCTCCACTTT
TRBJ1-1,.,TRBV9,.,CASSVAGHLNTEAFF,TGTGCCAGCAGCGTAGCTGGGCACCTAAACACTGAAGCTTTCTTT
TRBJ2-4,.,TRBV29-1,.,CSASGQRNIQYF,TGCAGCGCCTCCGGACAGAGAAACATTCAGTACTTC
TRBJ1-1,.,TRBV5-4,.,CASSSTGTGTEAFF,TGTGCCAGCAGCTCTACAGGGACCGGCACTGAAGCTTTCTTT
TRBJ2-6,once,TRBV6-6,.,CATGGGANVLTF,TGTGCCACCGGCGGGGGGGCCAACGTCCTGACTTTC